Below, 20 T cell receptor beta chains from the same sample are listed, as sequenced in a study of low-dose radiotherapy and immunotherapy resistance in tumors. Indicated time point: after trial treatment. Treatment of the sample: LDRT plus nivolumab, ipilimumab, low-dose cyclophosphamide and aspirin (RACIN trial). The PCR that amplified TCRs ran for 20 cycles, relying on a constant-region primer and a V-primer adapter. Each CDR3 protein is one row after TCRdb ran MiXCR on the reads. The sample contains approximately 52,000 distinct CDR3 sequences, approximately 33% of which appear only once. This material consisted of PBMCs, taken after low-dose radiotherapy plus immunotherapy. These receptor sequences come from a male donor with rectosigmoid adenocarcinoma.

This chain uses TRBV5-1 with TRBJ2-1, with 11 bases aligning to TRBD1. Germline CDR1 is SGHRS and CDR2 is YFSETQ. This CDR3 is 16 amino acids long. J was trimmed by 7 bases and V by 0 bases; bases with no gene match: 6. CDR3 nucleotide sequence: TGCGCCAGCAGCTTGGCGGCCGGGACAGGGGGTAATGAGCAGTTCTTC. The encoded protein is CASSLAAGTGGNEQFF.

This clonotype appeared a few times. The J gene is TRBJ2-2, the V gene TRBV6-5; TRBD2 is a possible D gene (5 bases). This CDR3 is 16 amino acids long. Trimming took 4 bases from V and 4 from J, leaving 16 bases between them. The germline V gene encodes CDR1 MNHEY and CDR2 SVGAGI. The CDR3 DNA reads as TGTGCCAGCAGTTGGACTCAGCAAGGCGGCACCGGGGAGCTGTTTTTT. Protein product: CASSWTQQGGTGELFF.

The chain carries TRBV7-8 and TRBJ1-1, with 8 bases matching TRBD1. Germline lookup yields CDR1 SGHVS and CDR2 FQNEAQ. V lost 1 base and J lost 7; bases outside the gene matches: 8. CDR3 length equals 15 residues. CDR3 sequence reads: CASSLDRTGFGEAFF. CDR3 DNA sequence: TGTGCCAGCAGCTTAGACAGGACAGGGTTCGGTGAAGCTTTCTTT.

The chain links TRBV5-1 to TRBJ2-2; D is perhaps TRBD2 (5 bases). This CDR3 contains 14 residues. V shed 4 bases and J shed 6 bases, with 13 bases lying between them. Germline CDR1 and CDR2: SGHRS and YFSETQ. As DNA, the CDR3 is TGCGCCAGCAGCGAGCCCACTAGGGCCGGGGAGCTGTTTTTT. Translating gives CASSEPTRAGELFF.

The V call is TRBV28, the J call TRBJ1-5, with a weak D call TRBD1 (5 bases). Germline V CDR1 and CDR2: MDHEN, SYDVKM. Trimming stripped 7 bases from V and 4 bases from J, with 11 bases between. The CDR3 consists of 13 residues. The CDR3 protein is CASKGQNNQPQHF. CDR3 nucleotide sequence: TGTGCCAGCAAGGGGCAGAATAATCAGCCCCAGCATTTT. The entire variable domain, with the rest obtained from reference TRBV28 and TRBJ1-5, is as follows: DVKVTQSSRYLVKRTGEKVFLECVQDMDHENMFWYRQDPGLGLRLIYFSYDVKMKEKGDIPEGYSVSREKKERFSLILESASTNQTSMYLCASKGQNNQPQHFGDGTRLSIL.

The chain recombines TRBV7-2 with TRBJ2-7, with TRBD1 as a possible D gene (5 bases). Germline V gives CDR1 SGHTA, CDR2 FQGNSA. This CDR3 has 14 amino acids. V lost 2 bases, J lost 2 bases, and 10 bases lay in between. The CDR3 DNA sequence: TGTGCCAGCAGCTTAAATATAGGGGCCTACGAGCAGTACTTC. Its protein is CASSLNIGAYEQYF.

A note on this clonotype: With only one base between it and a far larger clone, this is likely a read error. V usage is TRBV28 and J usage is TRBJ1-2; D gene uncertain. The germline V gene has CDR1 MDHEN and CDR2 SYDVKM. V lost 5 bases and J 0 bases, leaving 13 bases between the germline ends. The CDR3 length is 15 residues. The chain's CDR3 is CASSKLDGTNYGYTF. The DNA of the CDR3 is TGTGCCAGCAGTAAACTGGACGGAACTAACTATGGCTACACCTTC.

The V call is TRBV12-3 or TRBV12-4, the J call TRBJ1-2; TRBD1 agrees at 7 bases. The V segment lost 5 bases and the J segment 2 bases; nucleotides outside the gene matches: 5. CDR3 length equals 14 residues. CDR3 loop: CASSPGQANYGYTF. CDR3 DNA sequence: TGTGCCAGCAGTCCCGGACAGGCCAACTATGGCTACACCTTC.

This clonotype was detected many times. The chain uses TRBV24-1 and TRBJ2-1; D ambiguous. The CDR3 runs to 13 residues. V dropped 4 bases and J dropped 4 bases, with 7 bases sitting between them. Germline CDR1 is KGHDR and CDR2 is SFDVKD. The CDR3 region has the DNA TGTGCCACCAGTGACACGGGTTACAATGAGCAGTTCTTC. Residues: CATSDTGYNEQFF.

The chain links TRBV7-2 to TRBJ2-7; a possible D gene is TRBD2 (6 bases). The germline CDR1 and CDR2 sequences are SGHTA and FQGNSA. The CDR3 runs to 15 residues. Trimming removed 5 bases at V and 0 bases at J, with 14 bases between. CDR3 residues: CASSAGLGSSYEQYF. The CDR3 DNA reads as TGTGCCAGCAGCGCGGGACTGGGGTCCTCCTACGAGCAGTACTTC.

The gene calls are TRBV7-6 and TRBJ2-3, with no clear D. The CDR3 is 13 residues long. V gave up 5 bases and J gave up 6 bases, with 12 bases separating them. From germline, CDR1 is SGHVS and CDR2 FNYEAQ. As DNA, the CDR3 is TGTGCCAGCAGCCTGGGATCGCCTGATACGCAGTATTTT. It encodes CASSLGSPDTQYF.

V and J are TRBV29-1 and TRBJ2-7; TRBD1 aligns across 10 bases. Germline V lookup: CDR1 SQVTM, CDR2 ANQGSEA. V lost 6 bases, J lost 4 bases, and 6 bases stayed unmatched. The CDR3 is made up of 13 amino acids. CDR3 nucleotide sequence: TGCAGCGTGAGCCGGGACAGGGGTTACGAGCAGTACTTC. Protein product: CSVSRDRGYEQYF.

This clonotype was observed many times. This chain joins TRBV28 and TRBJ2-7; 7 bases are a match to TRBD1. Per the germline V gene, CDR1 is MDHEN and CDR2 is SYDVKM. The CDR3 is made up of 14 amino acids. V lost 5 bases, J lost 5 bases, and 9 bases stayed unmatched. The CDR3 DNA sequence: TGTGCCAGCAGTATTGACAGGGTGGCCGACGAGCAGTACTTC. The encoded protein is CASSIDRVADEQYF.

The sample holds many counts of this clonotype. Germline and junction disagree at one end, which may indicate a read error. V usage is TRBV7-7 and J usage is TRBJ1-5, with a possible D match to TRBD1 (6 bases). This CDR3 is 17 amino acids long. Germline values: CDR1 SSHAT, CDR2 FNYEAQ (reference sequence). DNA of the CDR3: TGTGCTAGCAGCTTGAGGTTGGGGGCTGAAAGCAATCAGCCCCAGCATTTT. Translation: CASSLRLGAESNQPQHF.

Remarks on this clonotype: The DNA is omitted, as the CDR3 cannot be located on it reliably, and the CDR3 follows TCRdb's listing. The rearrangement uses TRBV27 and TRBJ2-2; TRBD1 is the table's D call and was not checked against the DNA. The CDR3 sequence runs 15 residues, both termini included. CDR1 is MNHEY, CDR2 SMNVEV, per germline (reference sequence). CDR3 residues: CASSQTGGTGELFFF.

The V gene is TRBV2, the J gene TRBJ2-1; TRBD1 matches 8 bases. CDR3 length: 13 amino acids. The V gene's germline CDR1 is SNHLY and CDR2 FYNNEI. Trimming took 9 bases from V and 2 from J; bases not matched to a gene: 3. The CDR3 DNA follows: TGTGCCAGTGGGACAGGTCCCTACAATGAGCAGTTCTTC. Translated, it gives CASGTGPYNEQFF.

Of note for this clonotype: A far larger clone is one nucleotide away, so this likely arose from a read error. The genes are TRBV5-4 and TRBJ2-5, with D maybe TRBD2 (5 bases). This CDR3 has 13 residues. Germline V gives CDR1 SGHNT, CDR2 YYREEE (reference sequence). The V and J ends lost 2 bases and 11 bases respectively, with 16 bases between them. The CDR3 here is CASSLLQRGEQYF. The DNA of the CDR3 is TGTGCCAGCAGCTTACTTCAACGGGGTGAGCAGTACTTC.

Here the CDR3 DNA reads TGTGCCAGCAGTACGATCGGAGGAGGGGACAAAAACATTCAGTACTTC. It yields the protein CASSTIGGGDKNIQYF. The rearrangement links TRBV6-2 or TRBV6-3 to TRBJ2-4; D possibly corresponds to TRBD2 (6 bases). Looked up from germline, CDR1 is MNHEY and CDR2 is SVGEGT. This CDR3 is 16 amino acids long. V dropped 5 bases and J dropped 3 bases, with 17 bases sitting between them.

This clonotype was counted ten times or more. This chain joins TRBV10-3 and TRBJ2-3; no reliable D call. This CDR3 has 11 residues. With 4 bases removed from V and 6 bases from J, the gap between germline ends came to 5 bases. Germline V gives CDR1 ENHRY, CDR2 SYGVKD. The CDR3 nucleotides are TGTGCCATCAGTGTGTCGGATACGCAGTATTTT. This codes for CAISVSDTQYF.

This clonotype appeared many times. V and J are TRBV28 and TRBJ1-4; D gene uncertain. Trimming removed 6 bases at V and 0 bases at J, with 5 bases between. Germline V gene lookup returns CDR1 MDHEN and CDR2 SYDVKM. This CDR3 has 13 amino acids. CDR3 bases: TGTGCCAGCAGGGTTGCAACTAATGAAAAACTGTTTTTT. Its protein product is CASRVATNEKLFF.